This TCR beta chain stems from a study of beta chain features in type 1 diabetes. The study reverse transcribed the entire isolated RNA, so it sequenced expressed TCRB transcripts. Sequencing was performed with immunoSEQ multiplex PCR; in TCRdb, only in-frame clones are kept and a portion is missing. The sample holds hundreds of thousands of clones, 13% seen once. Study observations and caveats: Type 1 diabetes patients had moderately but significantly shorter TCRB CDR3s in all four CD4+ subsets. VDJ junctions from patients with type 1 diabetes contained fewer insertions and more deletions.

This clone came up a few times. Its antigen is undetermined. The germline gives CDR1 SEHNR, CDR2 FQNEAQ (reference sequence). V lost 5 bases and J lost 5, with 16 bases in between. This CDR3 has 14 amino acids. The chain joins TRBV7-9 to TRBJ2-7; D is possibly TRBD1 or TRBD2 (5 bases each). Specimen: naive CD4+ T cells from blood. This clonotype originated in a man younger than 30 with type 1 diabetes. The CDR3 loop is CASSLGTDRNEQYF. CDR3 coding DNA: TGTGCCAGCAGCCTTGGGACCGACCGGAACGAGCAGTACTTC.